This is a list of T cell receptor beta chains from one sample in a study of naive and memory T cell subsets. MiXCR, run by TCRdb on the UMI-ligation and nested PCR reads, gives a single entry per CDR3 protein. The data hold over 110,000 distinct CDR3 sequences, with approximately 21% observed a single time. Sequencing was done on a sample of naive CD8+ T cells from blood. These receptors originate from a human donor in good health. Each CDR3 is given with its conserved first and last residue. The D gene is left open where the match is weak. Clone size appears in some rows only: once, few, many, or a class for an expanded clone.

v_gene,abundance,d_gene,j_gene,CDR3nt,CDR3aa
TRBV12-3/TRBV12-4,.,TRBD2,TRBJ2-5,TGTGCCAGCAGGCTACTAGCGGACCAAGAGACCCAGTACTTC,CASRLLADQETQYF
TRBV6-6,.,.,TRBJ1-1,TGTGCCAGCAGTTACTCGGTGGCAAGTTATATGAACACTGAAGCTTTCTTT,CASSYSVASYMNTEAFF
TRBV12-3/TRBV12-4,few,.,TRBJ2-7,TGTGCCACCCAGGGGGGTGTCGAGCAGTACTTC,CATQGGVEQYF
TRBV7-9,.,.,TRBJ2-7,TGTGCCAGCAGCTTAGGTGCGAGGGAGAAGTACTTC,CASSLGAREKYF
TRBV29-1,few,.,TRBJ2-3,TGCAGCGTTGAAGATCGGGCTGCGGGCGGCACAGATACGCAGTATTTT,CSVEDRAAGGTDTQYF
TRBV28,.,.,TRBJ2-1,TGTGCCATAGAGAGCTACAATGAGCAGTTCTTC,CAIESYNEQFF
TRBV6-2/TRBV6-3,few,TRBD1,TRBJ1-5,TGTGCCAGCAGTTACACTTATGGACAGGGAGAGGTTCAGCCCCAGCATTTT,CASSYTYGQGEVQPQHF
TRBV2,few,TRBD2,TRBJ2-7,TGTGCCAGCAGTGACCCCTTTTTAAACCAACCGGGACTAGCGGCCTACGAGCAGTACTTC,CASSDPFLNQPGLAAYEQYF
TRBV7-6,.,TRBD2,TRBJ2-5,TGTGCCAGCAGCCGCGGGGGTTCCTACTCGACTGGAAAAGAGACCCAGTACTTC,CASSRGGSYSTGKETQYF
TRBV5-1,.,TRBD2,TRBJ2-1,TGCGCCAGCAGCTTGCGACTAGCGGGGGGTGAGCAGTTCTTC,CASSLRLAGGEQFF